Listed below are T cell receptor beta chains from one sample, sequenced in a study of T cell responses to AZD1222 COVID-19 vaccine. The assay was immunoSEQ multiplex PCR, and TCRdb's table has in-frame clones only and misses some. Here the sample spans 130,000 or so clones, over 75% being singletons. Sequenced material: peripheral blood, taken on day 0 of AZD1222 vaccination. Receptors originate from an adult in good health. Each CDR3 is given with its conserved first and last residue. A D gene is named only where the DNA matches it firmly.

v_call | d_call | cdr3_aa
TRBV27 | . | CASSLTGNYEQYF
TRBV11-3 | . | CASSLSEEEKTQYF
TRBV10-3 | TRBD1 | CAISLHLDRAGNTIYF
TRBV28 | . | CASSYEGRSTDTQYF
TRBV24-1 | TRBD2 | CATSEGGGANEQFF
TRBV10-2 | TRBD1 | CASSVGTAGNTIYF
TRBV3-1/TRBV3-2 | TRBD2 | CASSHAVGGGYEQYF
TRBV6-2/TRBV6-3 | . | CASSYLGPETQYF
TRBV6-4 | TRBD1 | CASSRGPVFNYGYTF
TRBV7-2 | TRBD2 | CASSGRAGSGALSYEQYF
TRBV15 | . | CATSSGFQGNNEQFF
TRBV6-2/TRBV6-3 | TRBD1 | CASSQTTGTGSIRPQHF
TRBV6-6 | . | CASSATGQINNEQFF
TRBV28 | TRBD1 | CASSSGQGLSNEKLFF
TRBV6-5 | TRBD2 | CASSYRGGTYNEQFF
TRBV12-3/TRBV12-4 | . | CASTGDKQETQYF
TRBV29-1 | . | CSVGKLVHEQYF
TRBV19 | . | CASSSYSNTEAFF
TRBV7-8 | . | CASSPDYTQGNTEAFF
TRBV12-3/TRBV12-4 | . | CASSLGGPQHF
TRBV6-2/TRBV6-3 | . | CASSYGLYQPQHF
TRBV9 | . | CASSGSQGNEQYF
TRBV4-3 | . | CASSQSGVGGTEAFF
TRBV10-1 | . | CASSESGRNEQYF
TRBV28 | . | CASSSPGLHTDTQYF
TRBV19 | . | CASTPGSTANEKLFF
TRBV20-1 | . | CSASVGFDNSPLHF
TRBV3-1/TRBV3-2 | TRBD1 | CASSQVLTGGVYGYTF
TRBV19 | . | CASSLTGILAKNIQYF
TRBV4-1 | . | CASSQDREVDTQYF
TRBV4-1 | TRBD1 | CASSQVRDSPYGYTF
TRBV7-2 | TRBD1 | CASSFRTGGTEAFF
TRBV7-3 | TRBD2 | CASSPPGLAGGNEQFF